The clone carrying this T cell receptor beta chain came up a few times. What it binds is unknown. TCRdb reprocessed the RT-PCR reads with MiXCR, giving one entry per CDR3 protein. The sample includes approximately 520,000 distinct CDR3 sequences, 16% of them seen just once. CDR1 SGHAT and CDR2 FQNNGV come from the germline V gene. The CDR3 loop spans 14 amino acids. The V gene lost 0 bases and the J gene lost 5 bases, with 11 bases spanning the gap. This record comes from a study of response to subunit inactivated influenza vaccine. Findings and caveats of the study: There was a suggestion from the authors that each seasonal influenza vaccination recruits few new T cells.

Sequencing used CD4+ T cells sorted from PBMCs, obtained 23 months after vaccination. The chain links TRBV11-2 to TRBJ2-7; possibly TRBD2 for D (7 bases). This sequence was found in a man between 45 and 75 years old who received an inactivated influenza vaccine. CDR3 sequence: CASSLELGGHEQYF. In nucleotides, the CDR3 is TGTGCCAGCAGCTTAGAACTGGGGGGGCACGAGCAGTACTTC.